Shown below are 23 T cell receptor beta chains from a single sample sequenced in a study of CD8+ T cells in alopecia areata. cDNA serving as the sequencing template came from extracted, reverse transcribed RNA. The repertoire was sequenced with immunoSEQ multiplex PCR; TCRdb's copy has only in-frame clones and lacks some. Of approximately 170,000 clones listed, 55% to 70% are singletons. Described treatment: oral pan-JAK inhibitor, 5-10 mg twice daily. Sequencing used CD4+ T cells sorted from blood, obtained at week 4, from a patient treated with tofacitinib. Source of these receptors: a human donor with alopecia areata.

J is TRBJ2-2 and V is TRBV5-1; 11 positions match TRBD2. CDR3 length: 13 amino acids. The germline CDR1 and CDR2 sequences are SGHRS and YFSETQ. Unmatched junction bases numbered 6, after V lost 1 base and J lost 16 bases. The DNA for the CDR3 is TGCGCCAGCAGCTTGACTAGCGGGAGCGGTTGGTTTTTT. This translates into CASSLTSGSGWFF.

V gene TRBV29-1 combines with J gene TRBJ1-5; TRBD1 might be the D (6 bases). The CDR3 contains 12 residues. Germline values: CDR1 SQVTM, CDR2 ANQGSEA. Trimming removed 7 bases at V and 12 bases at J, with 19 bases between. The CDR3 nucleotides read TGCAGCGACAGGGTAGGGGCTTTCCGCCAGCATTTT. Protein product: CSDRVGAFRQHF.

On this clone itself: Other DNA sequences of this sample code for an identical CDR3. This rearrangement joins TRBV5-1 to TRBJ2-1; 7 nucleotides line up with TRBD2. CDR1 SGHRS and CDR2 YFSETQ come from the germline V gene. V dropped 4 bases and J dropped 0; count of bases not matched to a gene: 4. This CDR3 has 15 residues. This CDR3 reads CASSPSGSSYNEQFF. The CDR3 DNA reads TGCGCCAGCAGCCCTAGCGGAAGCTCCTACAATGAGCAGTTCTTC.

The chain recombines TRBV15 with TRBJ2-7; the match to TRBD2 covers 8 bases. Germline V CDR1 and CDR2: LNHNV, YYDKDF (reference sequence). The ends lost 1 base at V and 0 bases at J; junction bases unmatched: 2. The CDR3 sequence is 15 residues long. The CDR3 DNA is TGTGCCACCAGCAGAGTACGGGAGGGCTCCTACGAGCAGTACTTC. Translated: CATSRVREGSYEQYF.

V is TRBV29-1 and J is TRBJ2-1, with D possibly being TRBD2 (7 bases). This CDR3 spans 16 amino acids. With 7 bases removed from V and 10 bases from J, the gap between germline ends came to 29 bases. In germline, CDR1 is SQVTM, CDR2 ANQGSEA. The DNA of the CDR3 is TGCAGCGCCCAAGGGGGGGCCGGGACTGGAGCCTCAGAGCAGTTCTTC. Amino acid sequence: CSAQGGAGTGASEQFF.

The chain carries TRBV6-5 and TRBJ1-1; 7 nucleotides align to TRBD1. This CDR3 is 14 amino acids long. The germline gives CDR1 MNHEY, CDR2 SVGAGI. V lost 7 bases to trimming and J lost 1 base; unmatched junction nucleotides: 6. The CDR3 is CASTMTGRNTEAFF. The CDR3 bases are TGTGCCAGCACCATGACAGGGAGGAACACTGAAGCTTTCTTT.

The chain carries TRBV5-6 and TRBJ2-1; 10 nucleotides align to TRBD2. Germline V gene sequence: CDR1 SGHDT, CDR2 YYEEEE. This CDR3 has 14 amino acids. With V trimmed by 7 bases and J by 5 bases, 6 bases remained unmatched. CDR3 in DNA: TGTGCCAGCGTTGGACTAGCGGCCAACAATGAGCAGTTCTTC. It yields the protein CASVGLAANNEQFF.

This chain connects TRBV29-1 to TRBJ1-5, with 7 bases lining up with TRBD1. Trimming at V came to 7 bases and at J to 2 bases, leaving 5 bases not matched to a gene. This CDR3 is built from 13 residues. CDR1 and CDR2 (germline): SQVTM, ANQGSEA. The CDR3 protein is CSARGSGNQPQHF. The CDR3, as DNA: TGCAGCGCCAGGGGGTCGGGCAATCAGCCCCAGCATTTT.

Only a few counts were recorded for this clone. V gene TRBV7-9 combines with J gene TRBJ2-6, with D tentatively TRBD1 or TRBD2 (6 bases each). This CDR3 comprises 18 residues. V dropped 0 bases and J dropped 0 bases, with 12 bases sitting between them. Germline V gene lookup returns CDR1 SEHNR and CDR2 FQNEAQ (reference sequence). CDR3 DNA: TGTGCCAGCAGCTTAGCGCGGGGACAACTCTCTGGGGCCAACGTCCTGACTTTC. This sequence encodes CASSLARGQLSGANVLTF.

This chain uses TRBV30 with TRBJ1-1; D perhaps matches TRBD1 (6 bases). The length of the CDR3 is 16 residues. Trimming took 4 bases from V and 5 from J, leaving 23 bases between them. Germline V gene lookup returns CDR1 GTSNPN and CDR2 SVGIG (reference sequence). CDR3 loop: CAWIPPRGAQKTEAFF. The DNA for the CDR3 is TGTGCCTGGATTCCACCGCGGGGGGCGCAAAAAACTGAAGCTTTCTTT.

The J gene is TRBJ1-1, the V gene TRBV29-1; D may be TRBD1 (6 bases). This CDR3 has 16 amino acids. The V end was cut by 3 bases, the J end by 0 bases, with 17 bases between. The germline V gene encodes CDR1 SQVTM and CDR2 ANQGSEA. The DNA for the CDR3 is TGCAGCGTTGAGGTTGGGGGCCGGATCATGAACACTGAAGCTTTCTTT. Translated, it gives CSVEVGGRIMNTEAFF.

A single count supports this clone. Other nucleotide sequences from this sample produce the same CDR3. The rearrangement uses TRBV29-1 and TRBJ2-2; either TRBD1 or TRBD2 may supply D (6 bases each). CDR3 length equals 13 residues. Germline CDR1 is SQVTM and CDR2 is ANQGSEA. Trimming shortened V by 5 bases and J by 2 bases, and 9 bases separated the two germline ends. CDR3 protein: CSVRGQNTGELFF. In DNA, the CDR3 is TGCAGCGTTCGGGGGCAAAACACCGGGGAGCTGTTTTTT.

The rearrangement joins TRBV7-9 to TRBJ2-1; no clear D gene. CDR1 is SEHNR, CDR2 FQNEAQ, per germline (reference sequence). CDR3 length: 14 amino acids. V lost 1 base and J lost 6, with 10 bases in between. The CDR3 coding sequence is TGTGCCAGCAGCTTAGGTCAAGCTAGCAATGAGCAGTTCTTC. Its translation is CASSLGQASNEQFF.

The J gene is TRBJ2-5, the V gene TRBV27; perhaps TRBD2 as D (5 bases). This CDR3 comprises 14 residues. Trimming removed 6 bases from V and 5 bases from J, with 16 bases in between. Germline V CDR1 and CDR2: MNHEY, SMNVEV (reference sequence). CDR3: CASSPRRGSETQYF. CDR3 in DNA: TGTGCCAGCAGCCCTAGACGGGGAAGTGAGACCCAGTACTTC.

The DNA of the CDR3 is TGTGCCAGCAGCTCCCAGCGGGAGGGAGGATACGAGCAGTACTTC. Amino acid sequence: CASSSQREGGYEQYF. The chain uses TRBV5-4 and TRBJ2-7; 10 bases are shared with TRBD2. This CDR3 comprises 15 residues. Per the germline V gene, CDR1 is SGHNT and CDR2 is YYREEE (reference sequence). Trimming took 3 bases from V and 4 from J; bases not matched to a gene: 7. Based on the CDR3 plus reference TRBV5-4 and TRBJ2-7, the full variable domain is ETGVTQSPTHLIKTRGQQVTLRCSSQSGHNTVSWYQQALGQGPQFIFQYYREEENGRGNFPPRFSGLQFPNYSSELNVNALELDDSALYLCASSSQREGGYEQYFGPGTRLTVT.

DNA of the CDR3: TGTGCCACCGGGGGACTCGGGACTCCCCTTAGTGAGCAGTTCTTC. Encoded protein: CATGGLGTPLSEQFF. The chain joins TRBV7-9 to TRBJ2-1; tentatively, D is TRBD2 (6 bases). CDR1 and CDR2 from the germline V gene are SEHNR and FQNEAQ (reference sequence). Trimming took off 10 bases at V and 9 bases at J, with 25 bases between the two ends. This CDR3 has 15 residues.

This chain uses TRBV4-2 with TRBJ2-3, with TRBD1 identical over 7 bases. This CDR3 spans 15 amino acids. Trimming took 4 bases from V and 2 from J; bases not matched to a gene: 6. The V gene's germline CDR1 is LGHNA and CDR2 YNFKEQ. The CDR3 bases are TGTGCCAGCAGCCCACGGACAGGTTCCACAGATACGCAGTATTTT. Protein product: CASSPRTGSTDTQYF.

This clone was seen only a few times. The sample contains more than one DNA sequence encoding this CDR3. The chain employs TRBV29-1 and TRBJ2-1; D call uncertain. The V end lost 3 bases, the J end lost 3 bases, and 3 bases lay between the germline ends. The V gene's germline CDR1 is SQVTM and CDR2 ANQGSEA. This CDR3 spans 11 amino acids. Here the CDR3 reads CSVEVYNEQFF. The CDR3 DNA is TGCAGCGTTGAGGTCTACAATGAGCAGTTCTTC.

V gene TRBV25-1 combines with J gene TRBJ2-1; TRBD1 aligns across 9 bases. The CDR3 totals 15 residues. Trimming took 11 bases from V and 4 from J; bases not matched to a gene: 12. CDR1 is MGHDK and CDR2 is SYGVNS in the germline V gene. CDR3 protein: CACNRGTGPYNEQFF. CDR3 in DNA: TGTGCCTGCAATCGCGGGACAGGGCCATACAATGAGCAGTTCTTC.

This clone appeared once. The chain links TRBV10-3 to TRBJ2-5; the match to TRBD2 covers 8 bases. The V and J ends lost 10 bases and 4 bases, in that order; junction bases with no gene match: 14. Germline V gene lookup returns CDR1 ENHRY and CDR2 SYGVKD. The CDR3 extends over 15 amino acids. Here the CDR3 DNA reads TGTGCCACTCAGGGAAGCGGGAGCCCCCCAGAGACCCAGTACTTC. Its protein is CATQGSGSPPETQYF.

The table lists this clone with a few counts. The chain carries TRBV14 and TRBJ2-2; D is uncertain. The germline gives CDR1 SGHDN, CDR2 FVKESK. Trimming removed 6 bases from V and 6 bases from J, with 11 bases in between. The length of the CDR3 is 13 residues. The CDR3 DNA reads TGTGCCAGCAGTCGTCAAAGAGCCGGGGAGCTGTTTTTT. It translates to CASSRQRAGELFF.

This clone was detected once. The chain carries TRBV30 and TRBJ2-7, with a tentative D call TRBD2 (5 bases). This CDR3 has 10 amino acids. Germline loops: CDR1 GTSNPN, CDR2 SVGIG (reference sequence). The ends were cut back, 5 bases at V and 4 bases at J, with 6 bases in the middle. Here the CDR3 reads CAWGLYEQYF. The CDR3 nucleotides read TGTGCCTGGGGACTTTACGAGCAGTACTTC.

This chain connects TRBV6-5 to TRBJ2-3; D remains ambiguous. CDR1 is MNHEY and CDR2 is SVGAGI in the germline V gene. The V gene lost 8 bases and the J gene lost 2 bases, with 8 bases spanning the gap. The CDR3 is 12 residues long. Here the CDR3 reads CASQSSTDTQYF. CDR3 bases: TGTGCCAGCCAGAGCTCCACAGATACGCAGTATTTT.